What follows is one T cell receptor (beta chain) and its context. What it binds is not known. This sample was included in a study of T cell responses to AZD1222 COVID-19 vaccine. Study conclusions and caveats: Donors were chiefly white British, with a greater number of females, and clonal diversity was perhaps underestimated. Reportedly, nearly half of unique spike TCRs recognized epitopes outside B.1.351/B.1.1.7 mutations.

V lost 5 bases and J 0 bases, leaving 11 bases between the germline ends. The V gene's germline CDR1 is MDHEN and CDR2 SYDVKM. This CDR3 contains 16 residues. The assay was immunoSEQ multiplex PCR, and TCRdb's table has in-frame clones only and misses some. The sample carries some 180,000 clones, about 93% recorded once. Sequences were derived from peripheral blood, sampled 28 days after the second dose of the MenACWY control vaccine. V gene TRBV28 combines with J gene TRBJ2-6, with D possibly TRBD2 on 5 matching bases. The clonotype comes from an adult who received the MenACWY meningococcal vaccine as a control. Here the CDR3 DNA reads TGTGCCAGCAGTACGACTGGGAGCTCTGGGGCCAACGTCCTGACTTTC. This codes for CASSTTGSSGANVLTF.